Given below is one TCR beta chain in context. Antigen unknown. Expressed TCRB transcripts were sequenced because the isolated RNA had all been reverse transcribed beforehand. Clones were sequenced by immunoSEQ multiplex PCR, and TCRdb holds only the in-frame ones, with some missing. The data contain a few hundred thousand clones, around 24% of them singletons. The entry originates in a study of beta chain features in type 1 diabetes. Study results and caveats: All four CD4+ subsets of Type 1 diabetes patients contained TCRB CDR3s that were moderately but significantly shorter.

CD45RO/CCR7/CD25/CD127/CD95/CD27 separated CD4+ naive, central memory, regulatory and stem cell-like memory cells by sorting. The CDR3 has 13 residues. Trimming at V came to 7 bases and at J to 6 bases, leaving 10 bases not matched to a gene. Looked up from germline, CDR1 is SQVTM and CDR2 is ANQGSEA. Sequences were obtained from naive CD4+ T cells from blood. The J gene is TRBJ2-3, the V gene TRBV29-1; the match to TRBD2 covers 7 bases. The sequence was obtained from a woman in her 30s with type 1 diabetes. Written as DNA, the CDR3 is TGCAGCGCGCGGGAGTTTCTCGGGGATACGCAGTATTTT. Translation gives CSAREFLGDTQYF.